The clone carrying this T cell receptor (beta chain) was counted at least ten times. Its matching antigen is unknown. The sample is drawn from a study of Graves' ophthalmopathy and Graves' hyperthyroidism. About the study: Ahead of any treatment, peripheral blood was obtained at the initial diagnosis.

The sequenced template was RNA, covering the TCR beta CDR3 region. First-round RT-PCR employed HTBI primers, with a second-round multiplex PCR after it. TCRdb used MiXCR to reprocess the multiplex PCR reads, holding one entry per CDR3 protein. This table has over 450,000 distinct CDR3 sequences, roughly an eighth appearing once. Trimming shortened V by 0 bases and J by 1 base, and 12 bases separated the two germline ends. This CDR3 is built from 16 residues. Germline CDR1 MNHNS, CDR2 SASEGT. No donor had other autoimmune disease, uncontrolled infection, pregnancy or lactation. Overall study findings and caveats: Using a 13-signature model, the authors split ophthalmopathy from stable hyperthyroidism, with 85% to 90% sensitivity and 81.08% specificity.

The sequenced material came from blood. This clonotype was obtained from a woman in her 30s with Graves' ophthalmopathy. V is TRBV6-1 and J is TRBJ1-1, with D hard to call. This CDR3 is CASSEAWEGPNTEAFF. CDR3 sequence (DNA): TGTGCCAGCAGTGAAGCATGGGAGGGTCCGAACACTGAAGCTTTCTTT.